Here is one T cell receptor beta chain with its context. Original data processing: Estimates of nucleated cell counts were drawn from the amplification of reference gene primers. Sequencing was performed with immunoSEQ multiplex PCR; in TCRdb, only in-frame clones are kept and a portion is missing. That table supplies the V and J calls and clone size; D and trimming were determined from the DNA. The table records more than 120,000 clones, about 89% of them present only once. This specimen belongs to a study of blood T cell repertoires in COVID-19. Overall study context: Researchers got acute and convalescent COVID-19 samples from the United States, Italy and Spain. T cells, B-cell-depleted T cells, or PBMCs provided the cDNA or gDNA that served as material.

From germline, CDR1 is MRHNA and CDR2 SNTAGT. V shed 2 bases, J shed 7 bases, and the junction held 8 bases outside the gene matches. This CDR3 comprises 15 residues. Sequencing was carried out using peripheral blood. The clonotype was recovered from a middle-aged man who had recovered from COVID-19. The genes are TRBV6-4 and TRBJ2-1; 7 nucleotides line up with TRBD2. The chain's CDR3 is CASSDERGFWNEQFF. The DNA of the CDR3 is TGTGCCAGCAGTGACGAGCGGGGCTTTTGGAATGAGCAGTTCTTC.